The source of this T cell receptor beta chain is a study of blood T cell repertoires in COVID-19. Study at large: From T cells, B-cell-depleted T cells, or PBMCs came the material, which was cDNA or gDNA.

This clone was recorded once. The table came from immunoSEQ multiplex PCR; TCRdb's copy has only in-frame clones and leaves some out. The data contain roughly 280,000 clones, approximately 91% of them singletons. V was pared by 8 bases and J by 7 bases, with 20 bases between. The germline gives CDR1 MRHNA, CDR2 SNTAGT. The CDR3 runs 15 residues. This sequence was found in a woman younger than 45 with COVID-19, enrolled during active disease. V and J are TRBV6-4 and TRBJ2-2, with TRBD1 as a possible D gene (6 bases). The sample was peripheral blood. The CDR3 reads CASSRATGSGGELFF. CDR3 nucleotides: TGTGCCAGCTCTCGTGCCACAGGGTCTGGCGGGGAGCTGTTTTTT.